This T cell receptor (beta chain) came from a study of shared clonotypes between healthy human individuals. Study observations and caveats: Clonotypes shared by all four donors outscored non-shared clonotypes in generation probability.

CDR1 and CDR2 from the germline V gene are MNHEY and SMNVEV (reference sequence). The V end was cut by 5 bases, the J end by 2 bases, with 10 bases between. This CDR3 region has 13 residues. Naive CD8 cells comprised CD45RO-negative, CCR7-positively selected cells, excluding terminally differentiated effector memory CD45RA+ cells. As regards this clone: Its antigen is undetermined. Other DNA sequences in this specimen translate into the identical CDR3.

Sequencing used immunoSEQ multiplex PCR; TCRdb keeps in-frame clones, though not all of them. Altogether about 2.2 million clones are present, 85% to 95% being singletons, with the ten largest covering more than 1.5%. The sample taken for sequencing was naive CD8+ T cells from PBMCs. The clonotype comes from a man between 18 and 35 years old in good health. Some clones in this sample may be carry-over from other donors' samples. The V and J genes are TRBV27 and TRBJ2-7; D tentatively reads TRBD1 or TRBD2 (5 bases each). CDR3 sequence: CASSPGGAYEQYF. The CDR3 DNA reads TGTGCCAGCAGTCCTGGGGGAGCCTACGAGCAGTACTTC.